This T cell receptor (beta chain) stems from a study of T cell clonality in common variable immunodeficiency. General study points: Fewer deletions and N-nucleotide insertions were reportedly seen in common variable immunodeficiency TCR beta sequences. Patient heterogeneity in the CVID cohort limited correlations between repertoire features and clinical complications.

The V segment lost 3 bases and the J segment 3 bases; nucleotides outside the gene matches: 2. The CDR3 is made up of 15 amino acids. CDR1 is SGHVS and CDR2 is FQNEAQ in the germline V gene. A few counts support this clone. Its antigen is still unknown. The read comes to an end 3 residues before the CDR3 does, leaving the germline J gene to fill in the end. Produced via immunoSEQ multiplex PCR; TCRdb's table is partial and in-frame only. The record shows roughly 40,000 clones for this sample, with no singletons present. Sequenced input: peripheral blood mononuclear cells. The chain joins TRBV7-8 to TRBJ2-3; 11 positions match TRBD2. The sequence came from a human donor with common variable immunodeficiency. Here the CDR3 reads CASSFWTSGTDTQYF. The covered CDR3 bases are TGTGCCAGCAGCTTTTGGACTAGCGGGACAGATACG.